One sample yielded the 27 T cell receptor beta chains listed below, sequenced in a study of cytomegalovirus exposure and HLA in healthy donors. Primers for the PCR totalled 60 Vbeta and 13 Jbeta. The method was immunoSEQ multiplex PCR; TCRdb's version includes in-frame clones alone and lacks a portion of them. The sample shows approximately 70,000 clones, 70% of them seen only once. Sequenced input: PBMCs. The receptors here all came from a woman between 50 and 59 years old in good health and CMV-seropositive.

The chain combines TRBV6-1 with TRBJ2-5; no clear D. There are 13 residues in the CDR3. CDR1 is MNHNS, CDR2 SASEGT, per germline. Trimming pared 4 bases from V and 5 bases from J, leaving 11 bases between. CDR3 loop: CASSVLIGETQYF. In nucleotides, the CDR3 is TGTGCCAGCAGTGTATTAATCGGGGAGACCCAGTACTTC.

This chain links TRBV16 with TRBJ1-6, with D tentatively TRBD1 (6 bases). Looked up from germline, CDR1 is KGHSY and CDR2 is FQNENV. The CDR3 extends over 14 amino acids. Trimming took off 5 bases at V and 6 bases at J, with 11 bases between the two ends. DNA for the CDR3: TGTGCCAGCAGCTTGGGAGGGGGTAATTCACCCCTCCACTTT. It is translated as CASSLGGGNSPLHF.

CDR3 loop: CASSKREGEQFF. In nucleotides, the CDR3 is TGTGCCAGCAGCAAGCGGGAGGGTGAGCAGTTCTTC. V is TRBV7-2 and J is TRBJ2-1; 10 bases fit TRBD2. The CDR3 spans 12 residues. In germline, CDR1 is SGHTA, CDR2 FQGNSA. V gave up 5 bases and J gave up 9 bases; unmatched junction bases: 1.

This chain uses TRBV4-3 with TRBJ2-5; D is possibly TRBD1 (5 bases). The end of the DNA fits TRBJ2-7 better, so the J call may be wrong. Germline V lookup: CDR1 LGHNA, CDR2 YSLEER. CDR3 length: 16 amino acids. In nucleotides, the CDR3 is TGCGCCAGCAGCCAAGATTACAGGACAAATTTCTACGAGCAGTACTTC. Translating gives CASSQDYRTNFYEQYF.

Concerning this clone: The conserved final phenylalanine or tryptophan is absent from the CDR3, which likely points to a read error. The DNA is left out, because the CDR3 cannot be placed on it with certainty; the CDR3 is given as TCRdb lists it. The chain employs TRBV21-1 and TRBJ2-7; the table gives TRBD2 as D, unverified against the DNA. TRBV21-1 is annotated as a pseudogene. The CDR3 extends over 10 residues, inclusive of both ends. CDR3 amino acids: CASSKGRGEL.

The DNA of the CDR3 is TGTGCCAGCAGTCATCCGGGACTCATGCTGGATGAGCAGTTCTTC. Protein sequence: CASSHPGLMLDEQFF. The rearrangement links TRBV6-6 to TRBJ2-1, with D tentatively TRBD2 (6 bases). The germline V gene has CDR1 MNHNY and CDR2 SVGAGI (reference sequence). Trimming left V 5 bases short and J 8 bases short, with 19 bases between. The CDR3 spans 15 residues.

The rearrangement joins TRBV28 to TRBJ1-1; D is ambiguous. With 3 bases removed from V and 3 bases from J, the gap between germline ends came to 8 bases. CDR3 length: 13 amino acids. Germline values: CDR1 MDHEN, CDR2 SYDVKM. CDR3 DNA sequence: TGTGCCAGCAGTTTGGGCCCATACACTGAAGCTTTCTTT. Its protein is CASSLGPYTEAFF. Full variable domain (remainder filled in from reference TRBV28 and TRBJ1-1): DVKVTQSSRYLVKRTGEKVFLECVQDMDHENMFWYRQDPGLGLRLIYFSYDVKMKEKGDIPEGYSVSREKKERFSLILESASTNQTSMYLCASSLGPYTEAFFGQGTRLTVV.

V and J are TRBV10-3 and TRBJ1-4; D not resolved. Germline assignment: CDR1 ENHRY and CDR2 SYGVKD. The CDR3 loop spans 14 amino acids. Trimming took off 2 bases at V and 0 bases at J, with 4 bases between the two ends. CDR3 nucleotide sequence: TGTGCCATCAGTGAGACAACAACTAATGAAAAACTGTTTTTT. Translated: CAISETTTNEKLFF.

In its sample, this clone was seen once. The gene calls are TRBV28 and TRBJ1-2, with 9 bases aligning to TRBD1. CDR3 size: 14 residues. The V gene's germline CDR1 is MDHEN and CDR2 SYDVKM. V shed 5 bases, J shed 6 bases, and the junction held 7 bases outside the gene matches. CDR3 sequence (DNA): TGTGCCAGCAGTCTACAGGGGGCGCAAAATGGCTACACCTTC. It yields the protein CASSLQGAQNGYTF.

This clone came up a few times. The DNA of the CDR3 is TGTGCCAGCAGCTTGTTCAGCACAGCCCAAGAGACCCAGTACTTC. Protein product: CASSLFSTAQETQYF. The gene calls are TRBV5-5 and TRBJ2-5, with D unclear. V lost 1 base to trimming and J lost 1 base, with 11 bases between them. Germline V gene lookup returns CDR1 SGHKS and CDR2 YYEKEE (reference sequence). The CDR3 loop spans 15 amino acids.

This chain joins TRBV9 and TRBJ2-2; the D gene is possibly TRBD1 (6 bases). The V end lost 0 bases, the J end lost 4 bases, and 10 bases lay between the germline ends. Germline V lookup: CDR1 SGDLS, CDR2 YYNGEE. The CDR3 extends over 15 amino acids. For the CDR3, the DNA is TGTGCCAGCAGCGTAGATGTAGGGGGCACCGGGGAGCTGTTTTTT. It translates to CASSVDVGGTGELFF.

This clone was seen just once. The CDR3 spells CASSYQGTNTEAFF. CDR3 DNA: TGTGCCAGCAGTTACCAGGGGACCAACACTGAAGCTTTCTTT. The chain employs TRBV6-5 and TRBJ1-1, with D possibly being TRBD1 (6 bases). The CDR3 extends over 14 amino acids. Germline assignment: CDR1 MNHEY and CDR2 SVGAGI. The ends were cut back, 2 bases at V and 2 bases at J, with 9 bases in the middle.

V and J are TRBV18 and TRBJ1-1; TRBD1 might be the D (5 bases). CDR3 length: 14 amino acids. V lost 5 bases and J lost 4, with 14 bases in between. Germline CDR1 is KGHSH and CDR2 is LQKENI. In DNA, the CDR3 is TGTGCCAGCTCAGAGGTAGGGGCTACCACTGAAGCTTTCTTT. Residues: CASSEVGATTEAFF.

The chain is built from TRBV2 and TRBJ1-5; TRBD1 matches at 9 bases. With V trimmed by 10 bases and J by 5 bases, 9 bases remained unmatched. The V gene's germline CDR1 is SNHLY and CDR2 FYNNEI. This CDR3 region has 14 residues. The CDR3 DNA sequence: TGTGCCACCCTACAGGGGGCCCTCGATCAGCCCCAGCATTTT. It specifies CATLQGALDQPQHF.

The chain is built from TRBV27 and TRBJ2-7; TRBD1 matches at 9 bases. Germline V CDR1 and CDR2: MNHEY, SMNVEV (reference sequence). The CDR3 totals 15 residues. V gave up 6 bases and J gave up 6 bases; unmatched junction bases: 12. The CDR3 nucleotides are TGTGCCAGCAGGGCCTCCGGGACAGGGTTAACCGAGCAGTACTTC. Residues: CASRASGTGLTEQYF.

The V gene is TRBV27, the J gene TRBJ2-7; possible D gene TRBD2, 6 bases. Germline V gives CDR1 MNHEY, CDR2 SMNVEV (reference sequence). The V end lost 3 bases, the J end lost 5 bases, and 11 bases lay between the germline ends. This CDR3 region has 13 residues. As DNA, the CDR3 is TGTGCCAGCAGTTTCGGTGGGAGGAACGAGCAGTACTTC. Its translation is CASSFGGRNEQYF.

This clone was picked up a small number of times. Its ends do not fully match the called genes, so a read error is possible. The chain employs TRBV11-2 and TRBJ2-5; TRBD2 matches at 7 bases. This CDR3 comprises 13 residues. Per the germline V gene, CDR1 is SGHAT and CDR2 is FQNNGV. CDR3 coding DNA: TGTGCCAGCAGCTTATTGGGAGGGGACCCCGGGGACTTC. Translated: CASSLLGGDPGDF.

The chain recombines TRBV4-3 with TRBJ2-7, with 8 positions matching TRBD1. The germline gives CDR1 LGHNA, CDR2 YSLEER. This CDR3 comprises 14 residues. V trimming: 6 bases; J trimming: 3 bases; junction bases outside the gene matches: 7. The chain's CDR3 is CASSIAGGIYEQYF. DNA of the CDR3: TGCGCCAGCAGTATCGCAGGGGGCATCTACGAGCAGTACTTC.

This chain joins TRBV2 and TRBJ2-2, with 7 bases identical to TRBD2. V was pared by 6 bases and J by 4 bases, with 8 bases of the junction left unmatched. Germline V CDR1 and CDR2: SNHLY, FYNNEI. This CDR3 contains 15 residues. The CDR3, as DNA: TGTGCCAGCAGCCTAGCGGAGCCGGGCACCGGGGAGCTGTTTTTT. Its protein is CASSLAEPGTGELFF.

J is TRBJ2-2 and V is TRBV18, with a weak D call TRBD2 (5 bases). Germline V CDR1 and CDR2: KGHSH, LQKENI. Trimming left V 3 bases short and J 0 bases short, with 11 bases between. The CDR3 runs 16 residues. The CDR3 loop reads CASSPRAAANTGELFF. DNA for the CDR3: TGTGCCAGCTCACCGAGGGCAGCCGCGAACACCGGGGAGCTGTTTTTT.

This clone was recorded only once. The chain uses TRBV19 and TRBJ2-2; D gene ambiguous. The ends were cut back, 3 bases at V and 4 bases at J, with 9 bases in the middle. Germline V CDR1 and CDR2: LNHDA, SQIVND (reference sequence). The CDR3 runs 14 residues. The CDR3: CASSMSRSTGELFF. Here the CDR3 DNA reads TGTGCCAGTAGTATGAGTCGTAGCACCGGGGAGCTGTTTTTT.

V usage is TRBV5-1 and J usage is TRBJ2-7; a possible D gene is TRBD1 (6 bases). The length of the CDR3 is 11 residues. Per germline, CDR1 SGHRS and CDR2 YFSETQ. With 2 bases removed from V and 9 bases from J, the gap between germline ends came to 9 bases. Here the CDR3 DNA reads TGCGCCAGCAGCTTACAGGGAGCGCAGTACTTC. This codes for CASSLQGAQYF.

This clone has a handful of counts. The chain uses TRBV11-3 and TRBJ2-3; 9 bases agree with TRBD2. After removal of 3 bases from V and 2 bases from J, the junction contained 3 bases not matched to a gene. CDR1 is SGHNT and CDR2 is YENEEA in the germline V gene. This CDR3 comprises 15 residues. The CDR3 DNA follows: TGTGCCAGCAGCTTTAGCGGGAGAAACACAGATACGCAGTATTTT. The encoded protein is CASSFSGRNTDTQYF. The full variable domain, in which reference TRBV11-3 and TRBJ2-3 provide the parts outside the CDR3, is EAGVVQSPRYKIIEKKQPVAFWCNPISGHNTLYWYLQNLGQGPELLIRYENEEAVDDSQLPKDRFSAERLKGVDSTLKIQPAELGDSAVYLCASSFSGRNTDTQYFGPGTRLTVL.

Points on this clone: The sample holds other DNA sequences that translate to the same CDR3. The chain uses TRBV27 and TRBJ2-2; no firm D call. Trimming removed 3 bases from V and 4 bases from J, with 9 bases in between. Germline V lookup: CDR1 MNHEY, CDR2 SMNVEV (reference sequence). This CDR3 has 14 amino acids. CDR3 in amino acids: CASSFPPGTGELFF. As DNA, the CDR3 is TGTGCCAGCAGTTTTCCACCCGGCACCGGGGAGCTGTTTTTT.

V is TRBV25-1 and J is TRBJ2-5; D perhaps matches TRBD2 (6 bases). The V and J ends lost 4 bases and 5 bases respectively, with 14 bases between them. This CDR3 contains 14 residues. Germline CDR1 MGHDK, CDR2 SYGVNS. Here the CDR3 reads CASSGWGVRETQYF. CDR3 DNA: TGTGCCAGCAGTGGGTGGGGGGTTAGGGAGACCCAGTACTTC.

The chain carries TRBV5-1 and TRBJ1-1, with D uncertain. Germline V gene data show CDR1 as SGHRS and CDR2 as YFSETQ. This CDR3 has 13 residues. V gave up 7 bases and J gave up 1 base, with 11 bases separating them. For the CDR3, the DNA is TGCGCCAGCGGGGAGGACTCGAACACTGAAGCTTTCTTT. It is translated as CASGEDSNTEAFF.

In DNA, the CDR3 is TGTGCCAGCAGTGAGGGGACAGGGCCACCCTATGGCTACACCTTC. This gives the protein CASSEGTGPPYGYTF. The chain links TRBV25-1 to TRBJ1-2, with 9 bases lining up with TRBD1. The CDR3 runs 15 residues. Germline lookup yields CDR1 MGHDK and CDR2 SYGVNS. With V trimmed by 3 bases and J by 4 bases, 6 bases remained unmatched.